The next 19 T cell receptor beta chains were all read from a single sample in a study of technical replicates of blood from four donors (dated by TCRdb to 2017 to 2019). Receptor libraries were prepared by the immunoSEQ multiplex PCR assay. TCRdb holds this immuneACCESS table with in-frame rearrangements only. Some clones are missing; in checked studies, unresolved V genes explain under half, and the rest has no known cause. The sample table contains under 35,000 clones; only one count was recorded for approximately 92% of them. About 4% of the sample rests with the top ten. The specimen was PBMCs. These receptors originate from a human donor in good health. Some clones in this sample may be carry-over from other donors' samples.

V gene TRBV7-9 combines with J gene TRBJ2-7; 13 nucleotides line up with TRBD2. This CDR3 comprises 17 residues. The germline CDR1 and CDR2 sequences are SEHNR and FQNEAQ (reference sequence). V lost 1 base to trimming and J lost 6 bases; unmatched junction nucleotides: 9. The CDR3 DNA is TGTGCCAGCAGCTTAGGGCTTACTAGCGGGAGGGCCCTCGAGCAGTACTTC. Protein: CASSLGLTSGRALEQYF.

The chain joins TRBV25-1 to TRBJ2-2; 7 bases map to TRBD1. CDR1 and CDR2 (germline): MGHDK, SYGVNS. The CDR3 runs 16 residues. The J segment lost 0 bases and the V segment lost 2 bases, leaving 3 bases of the junction unmatched. CDR3 DNA sequence: TGTGCCAGCAGTGAAGCCGGGACAGCGAACACCGGGGAGCTGTTTTTT. Encoded protein: CASSEAGTANTGELFF.

The rearrangement joins TRBV6-5 to TRBJ2-1; TRBD1 matches 7 bases. V was clipped by 4 bases and J by 3 bases; unmatched bases: 9. Per germline, CDR1 MNHEY and CDR2 SVGAGI. The CDR3 consists of 16 residues. The chain's CDR3 is CASSFPQGVRYNEQFF. In DNA form, the CDR3 reads TGTGCCAGCAGTTTCCCTCAGGGGGTGCGCTACAATGAGCAGTTCTTC.

The V and J genes are TRBV7-9 and TRBJ1-1; no reliable D call. This CDR3 has 13 residues. V gave up 2 bases and J gave up 1 base, with 5 bases separating them. Germline lookup yields CDR1 SEHNR and CDR2 FQNEAQ (reference sequence). CDR3 in DNA: TGTGCCAGCAGCTTACCCAAGAACACTGAAGCTTTCTTT. Translating it yields CASSLPKNTEAFF.

J is TRBJ2-5 and V is TRBV30; 9 bases line up with TRBD2. With 0 bases clipped from V and 5 bases from J, the junction kept 7 bases outside the gene matches. The CDR3 has 15 residues. Germline V lookup: CDR1 GTSNPN, CDR2 SVGIG (reference sequence). CDR3 region: CAWSVRLAGPETQYF. DNA for the CDR3: TGTGCCTGGAGTGTAAGGCTAGCGGGACCGGAGACCCAGTACTTC.

The CDR3 region is CASSFRGRGAEAFF. In nucleotides, the CDR3 is TGTGCCAGCAGTTTCAGGGGGCGAGGTGCTGAAGCTTTCTTT. V usage is TRBV6-5 and J usage is TRBJ1-1, with 8 bases aligning to TRBD1. V shed 4 bases and J 6 bases; nucleotides not matched to a gene: 7. Germline-derived CDR1 and CDR2 are MNHEY and SVGAGI. CDR3 length equals 14 residues.

The chain links TRBV10-3 to TRBJ1-4; 10 bases match TRBD1. This CDR3 comprises 17 residues. V was clipped by 2 bases and J by 7 bases; unmatched bases: 10. From germline, CDR1 is ENHRY and CDR2 SYGVKD. The CDR3 is CAISEHPPGQGSEKLFF. CDR3 in DNA: TGTGCCATCAGTGAGCATCCCCCGGGACAGGGGAGTGAAAAACTGTTTTTT.

CDR3 region: CAWGTGGNYGYTF. CDR3 DNA sequence: TGTGCTTGGGGAACAGGGGGTAACTATGGCTACACCTTC. This chain uses TRBV30 with TRBJ1-2; 8 bases match TRBD1. CDR3 length: 13 amino acids. Germline CDR1 reads GTSNPN; CDR2 reads SVGIG (reference sequence).

The chain uses TRBV11-2 and TRBJ2-2; 9 bases align to TRBD1. The germline V gene encodes CDR1 SGHAT and CDR2 FQNNGV. Unmatched junction bases numbered 2, after V lost 3 bases and J lost 6 bases. CDR3 length equals 14 residues. CDR3: CASSFGTGSGELFF. DNA for the CDR3: TGTGCCAGCAGCTTCGGGACAGGGTCCGGGGAGCTGTTTTTT.

This sequence joins TRBV11-3 and TRBJ2-1; a possible D gene is TRBD2 (5 bases). The CDR3 runs to 15 residues. V gave up 5 bases and J gave up 0 bases, with 11 bases separating them. Germline lookup yields CDR1 SGHNT and CDR2 YENEEA. The CDR3 DNA reads TGTGCCAGCAGCCAGGACTCGAGCTCCTACAATGAGCAGTTCTTC. This translates into CASSQDSSSYNEQFF.

This rearrangement joins TRBV5-6 to TRBJ2-4; no firm D call. V shed 2 bases and J shed 12 bases, with 9 bases lying between them. CDR3 length: 11 residues. The germline V gene encodes CDR1 SGHDT and CDR2 YYEEEE. The DNA for the CDR3 is TGTGCCAGCAGCTTAGCAACAGATCAGTACTTC. Translation gives CASSLATDQYF.

Only one count was recorded for this clone. The V and J genes are TRBV18 and TRBJ2-1, with 11 bases matching TRBD2. Germline values: CDR1 KGHSH, CDR2 LQKENI. CDR3 length equals 14 residues. V shed 5 bases and J 7 bases; nucleotides not matched to a gene: 4. The chain's CDR3 is CASSSLAGANEQFF. The DNA for the CDR3 is TGTGCCAGCTCATCACTAGCGGGAGCGAATGAGCAGTTCTTC.

This chain joins TRBV12-5 and TRBJ2-2, with D unclear. Germline-derived CDR1 and CDR2 are LGHNT and FRNRAP. V was cut by 1 base and J by 1 base, with 16 bases left in between. CDR3 size: 18 residues. This CDR3 is CASGLASGLRWNTGELFF. CDR3 sequence (DNA): TGTGCTAGTGGTTTGGCCTCGGGTCTCCGCTGGAACACCGGGGAGCTGTTTTTT.

This clone was seen just once. The V call is TRBV11-1, the J call TRBJ1-1; D gene uncertain. CDR1 is SGHAT and CDR2 is FQDESV in the germline V gene (reference sequence). V dropped 0 bases and J dropped 0 bases, with 8 bases sitting between them. This CDR3 has 15 residues. The CDR3 protein is CASSLARGLNTEAFF. DNA for the CDR3: TGTGCCAGCAGCTTAGCGCGCGGATTGAACACTGAAGCTTTCTTT.

This chain uses TRBV4-2 with TRBJ2-7; no definite D call. In germline, CDR1 is LGHNA, CDR2 YNFKEQ. V was clipped by 4 bases and J by 3 bases, with 19 bases between them. The CDR3 sequence is 16 residues long. The chain's CDR3 is CASSPHGDLRSYEQYF. The CDR3 bases are TGTGCCAGCAGCCCTCATGGAGACTTGAGGAGCTACGAGCAGTACTTC.

The chain has TRBV19 and TRBJ2-2; D is perhaps TRBD1 (5 bases). Germline V lookup: CDR1 LNHDA, CDR2 SQIVND (reference sequence). The length of the CDR3 is 15 residues. Trimming removed 5 bases from V and 6 bases from J, with 16 bases in between. In DNA, the CDR3 is TGTGCCAGTAGTCCCCTGGGTGCAGGGTCCGGGGAGCTGTTTTTT. This codes for CASSPLGAGSGELFF.

The V and J genes are TRBV11-2 and TRBJ2-1; a possible D gene is TRBD1 (5 bases). Germline V lookup: CDR1 SGHAT, CDR2 FQNNGV. The V end was cut by 5 bases, the J end by 1 base, with 12 bases between. CDR3 length: 15 amino acids. The CDR3 is CASSVLRVSYNEQFF. The CDR3 DNA follows: TGTGCCAGCAGCGTCCTCAGGGTTTCCTACAATGAGCAGTTCTTC.

The gene calls are TRBV7-2 and TRBJ2-2; D remains ambiguous. This CDR3 has 12 residues. CDR1 and CDR2 (germline): SGHTA, FQGNSA. Trimming removed 5 bases from V and 7 bases from J, with 8 bases in between. As DNA, the CDR3 is TGTGCCAGCAGCCCCTACGGCGGGGAGCTGTTTTTT. Translating it yields CASSPYGGELFF.

This clone was observed a handful of times. The chain joins TRBV5-4 to TRBJ1-4; TRBD1 might be the D (5 bases). Trimming took off 0 bases at V and 5 bases at J, with 17 bases between the two ends. The CDR3 extends over 17 amino acids. The germline CDR1 and CDR2 sequences are SGHNT and YYREEE (reference sequence). The CDR3 region has the DNA TGTGCCAGCAGCTTGGCCGGTCAAGGGGCGCGAAATGAAAAACTGTTTTTT. Translating gives CASSLAGQGARNEKLFF. Complete variable domain (other parts from reference TRBV5-4 and TRBJ1-4): ETGVTQSPTHLIKTRGQQVTLRCSSQSGHNTVSWYQQALGQGPQFIFQYYREEENGRGNFPPRFSGLQFPNYSSELNVNALELDDSALYLCASSLAGQGARNEKLFFGSGTQLSVL.